This T cell receptor (beta chain) was sequenced during a study of blood T cell repertoires in COVID-19. Study-level background: Material from acute and convalescent COVID-19 was sourced from the United States, Italy and Spain.

V was shortened by 4 bases and J by 0 bases, with 10 bases between the two germline ends. Germline assignment: CDR1 SGHAT and CDR2 FQNNGV. The CDR3 runs to 15 residues. Measured with immunoSEQ multiplex PCR; TCRdb has only the in-frame clones, and not every one. The sample records fewer than 250,000 clones, around 87% being singletons. Participants spanned ages about 18 to 90 years and resided in 24 US areas. Clinical history as reported by participants underpinned cohort assignment. The sequenced sample consisted of PBMCs or T cells enriched from blood (not recorded which). The clonotype comes from a man aged 30 to 45 in a cohort exposed to, infected with or recovered from COVID-19 (not recorded which). The gene calls are TRBV11-2 and TRBJ1-5; D uncertain. CDR3 coding DNA: TGTGCCAGCAGCTCCTCAGGAGGTAGCAATCAGCCCCAGCATTTT. Translating gives CASSSSGGSNQPQHF. Based on the CDR3 plus reference TRBV11-2 and TRBJ1-5, the full variable domain is EAGVAQSPRYKIIEKRQSVAFWCNPISGHATLYWYQQILGQGPKLLIQFQNNGVVDDSQLPKDRFSAERLKGVDSTLKIQPAKLEDSAVYLCASSSSGGSNQPQHFGDGTRLSIL.